Listed below are T cell receptor beta chains from one sample, sequenced in a study of blood T cell repertoires in COVID-19. The table came from immunoSEQ multiplex PCR; TCRdb's copy has only in-frame clones and leaves some out. The sample includes 150,000 to 200,000 clones, around three quarters of them seen just once. Sequenced input: PBMCs or T cells enriched from blood (not recorded which). Receptor source: a woman between 45 and 65 years old with acute COVID-19. Both conserved end residues are part of each CDR3. Part of the rows lack a size; the others show once, few, many or a class for expanded clones.

j_call | clone_size | v_call | cdr3_aa
TRBJ1-5 | few | TRBV4-1 | CASSLGQGAKGQPQHF
TRBJ1-2 | - | TRBV3-1/TRBV3-2 | CASSQRDRHYGYTF
TRBJ2-1 | - | TRBV28 | CASSPLPSGGEQFF
TRBJ1-5 | - | TRBV6-1 | CASSEVTTEIHQPQHF
TRBJ2-5 | - | TRBV6-5 | CASSLRGQETQYF
TRBJ2-5 | - | TRBV9 | CASSAGGGVQETQYF
TRBJ1-3 | - | TRBV6-5 | CASRRGGDSGNTIYF
TRBJ2-1 | - | TRBV2 | CASRTGTGSSYNEQFF
TRBJ2-1 | - | TRBV18 | CASSPGQPDNEQFF
TRBJ1-4 | - | TRBV5-1 | CASSTGQSHEKLFF
TRBJ1-1 | - | TRBV5-1 | CASSSYSTGGNTEAFF